This TCR beta chain was recovered during a study of T cell responses to AZD1222 COVID-19 vaccine (dated by TCRdb to the early 2020s). For context, the study as a whole: TCR sequencing covered over 230 trial participants: 200 to 220 given two doses of AZD1222 and 26 given two doses of MenACWY control vaccine. Trial participants were enrolled by age into 18-55, 56-69 and 70-plus year subgroups, with 148, 28 and 57 TCR-sequenced participants respectively. Study-wide findings and limitations: Because no samples from the day 14 peak response were available, repertoires could be characterized only after the peak T cell response. CD4 TCRs associated with the vaccine covered the entire spike protein, and the dominant responses were in regions 160-218 and 743-854. Conclusions about previously exposed vaccinees were limited because only a handful of AZD1222 recipients were SARS-CoV-2 seropositive at baseline. Reportedly, close to half of the unique spike-specific TCRs recognized epitopes lying outside the regions that are mutated in the B.1.351 and B.1.1.7 variants. The 56-69-year group was small, and its depth increase did not reach significance, likely because of low power. A significant rise in spike-specific TCR breadth and depth was observed after two AZD1222 doses relative to day 0 and relative to MenACWY recipients. Participants were mostly white British, with more females than males. The authors suggested clonal diversity may have been underestimated.

Concerning this clone: The antigen it binds to is not known. The record has no base qualities; no much larger clone is one base away.

The CDR3 regions of human TCRbeta chains were subjected to immunosequencing. In the source study's methods: TCRs in the repertoires were compared against a reference library of SARS-CoV-2-specific TCRs that had been generated with the MIRA antigen-specificity platform. Breadth meant the fraction of unique TCRs that were SARS-CoV-2-associated, whereas depth meant the fraction of total T cells that were SARS-CoV-2-associated. Using the MIRA data, every spike-specific TCR was mapped to the spike region that the TCR reacted to and assigned to either a CD4 or a CD8 class. Log10-transformed breadth and depth values were compared by one-way ANOVA with Sidak's multiple comparisons tests. In its TCRdb copy, this immuneACCESS table keeps in-frame sequences only and misses some clones. Where compared with another copy, unresolved V genes explain less than half of these, and the others have no known cause. Clonal size and the V and J genes are those of that table, whereas D and trimming came from the DNA. The sample has 150,000 to 200,000 clones on record, 85% to 90% of them singletons. About 2.5% of the sample rests with the top ten.

Spanning cysteine to phenylalanine, the CDR3 consists of 17 amino acids. The CDR3 DNA has 51 bases and is translated from base 1. Based on the germline V gene (reference sequence), the CDR1 and CDR2 sequences are LNHDA and SQIVND. V is reduced by 4 bases and J by 0 bases, leaving a spacing of 13 bases between them. According to the study, the label for this sample's time point signals: baseline before first vaccination. Explained via the paper, the treatment or condition label denotes: meningococcal conjugate vaccine given as trial control. Vaccinee samples came from UK trials COV001 and COV002, including a single-blind randomized controlled phase 2/3 trial of AZD1222 (ChAdOx1 nCoV-19) in healthy adults. For TCRbeta chain sequencing, PBMC samples were collected from trial participants at day 0 and at day 28 after the second dose.

The rearrangement combines TRBV19 with TRBJ1-6; tentative D gene TRBD1, with 6 bases matching. The material sequenced was peripheral blood, taken on day 0 of MenACWY control vaccination. The clonotype originates from an adult in good health. The nucleotides are TGTGCCAGTAGTACCGGGGGGCGGAGCTCCTATAATTCACCCCTCCACTTT. This codes for CASSTGGRSSYNSPLHF.